The 28 T cell receptor beta chains given below trace back to one sample, sequenced in a study of CD8+ T cells in alopecia areata. Five or six patients had their CD4+ cells sorted into CD25+CD127- cells. Extracted from the samples, RNA was reverse transcribed into cDNA to serve as the sequencing template. Data came from immunoSEQ multiplex PCR; TCRdb stores just in-frame clones and leaves some out. The data show fewer than 40,000 clones, around half seen once. Sequencing input: CD4+ Tregs sorted from blood. These receptors were obtained from a human donor with alopecia areata.

This clone was picked up a small number of times. The sample holds other DNA sequences that translate to the same CDR3. The chain couples TRBV7-2 to TRBJ2-1, with 10 bases fitting TRBD2. V was pared by 5 bases and J by 6 bases, with 10 bases of the junction left unmatched. Looked up from germline, CDR1 is SGHTA and CDR2 is FQGNSA. This CDR3 has 16 amino acids. CDR3 nucleotides: TGTGCCAGCAGCCAAGATGGGACTAGCGTCGTCAATGAGCAGTTCTTC. It yields the protein CASSQDGTSVVNEQFF.

The chain links TRBV4-2 to TRBJ2-5; 10 bases match TRBD2. There are 17 residues in the CDR3. J lost 9 bases, V lost 4 bases, and 17 bases had no gene match. CDR1 and CDR2 from the germline V gene are LGHNA and YNFKEQ. CDR3 DNA sequence: TGTGCCAGCAGCCTTGGCGCCGTAGCGGGAGGTGCCCGGGCCCAGTACTTC. This sequence encodes CASSLGAVAGGARAQYF.

The chain recombines TRBV30 with TRBJ2-5; no clear D. Germline V lookup: CDR1 GTSNPN, CDR2 SVGIG (reference sequence). The CDR3 consists of 13 residues. V was clipped by 0 bases and J by 3 bases, with 8 bases between them. The CDR3 sequence: CAWSVVLEETQYF. The CDR3 nucleotides read TGTGCCTGGAGTGTCGTCCTAGAAGAGACCCAGTACTTC. Looking up the rest from reference TRBV30 and TRBJ2-5 gives the full variable domain: SQTIHQWPATLVQPVGSPLSLECTVEGTSNPNLYWYRQAAGRGLQLLFYSVGIGQISSEVPQNLSASRPQDRQFILSSKKLLLSDSGFYLCAWSVVLEETQYFGPGTRLLVL.

The rearrangement joins TRBV28 to TRBJ2-7, with TRBD2 as a possible D gene (5 bases). The V end lost 4 bases, the J end lost 4 bases, and 17 bases lay between the germline ends. This CDR3 is built from 15 residues. Per the germline V gene, CDR1 is MDHEN and CDR2 is SYDVKM. The CDR3 sequence is CASSSSNTPGYEQYF. The CDR3 DNA reads TGTGCCAGCAGTTCCTCGAACACGCCGGGGTACGAGCAGTACTTC.

The chain links TRBV7-9 to TRBJ2-2; D may be TRBD2 (6 bases). V lost 1 base, J lost 2 bases, and 14 bases lay in between. The CDR3 runs 17 residues. Germline CDR1 and CDR2: SEHNR and FQNEAQ (reference sequence). The CDR3 region is CASSLGLISGNTGELFF. The CDR3 nucleotides are TGTGCCAGCAGCTTAGGTCTCATTAGCGGAAACACCGGGGAGCTGTTTTTT. Filled out from reference TRBV7-9 and TRBJ2-2, the complete variable domain reads DTGVSQNPRHKITKRGQNVTFRCDPISEHNRLYWYRQTLGQGPEFLTYFQNEAQLEKSRLLSDRFSAERPKGSFSTLEIQRTEQGDSAMYLCASSLGLISGNTGELFFGEGSRLTVL.

This clone was recorded a few times. The chain is built from TRBV7-2 and TRBJ2-5; 9 nucleotides match TRBD1. The ends lost 5 bases at V and 4 bases at J; junction bases unmatched: 14. Germline V gene lookup returns CDR1 SGHTA and CDR2 FQGNSA. The length of the CDR3 is 17 residues. The CDR3, as DNA: TGTGCCAGCAGCAGATCGAACAGGGGGCTAAAATCAGAGACCCAGTACTTC. Protein product: CASSRSNRGLKSETQYF.

V is TRBV27 and J is TRBJ1-5; D is unresolved. This CDR3 region has 13 residues. CDR1 is MNHEY, CDR2 SMNVEV, per germline (reference sequence). The V end was cut by 6 bases, the J end by 7 bases, with 13 bases between. CDR3: CASSLMGGQPQHF. In nucleotides, the CDR3 is TGTGCCAGCAGCCTAATGGGTGGCCAGCCCCAGCATTTT.

The gene calls are TRBV5-1 and TRBJ1-2; D is unclear. The CDR3 contains 12 residues. Deletions cut 4 bases from V and 7 bases from J, with 11 bases between. Germline assignment: CDR1 SGHRS and CDR2 YFSETQ. This chain's CDR3 is CASSAASSGYTF. CDR3 coding DNA: TGCGCCAGCAGCGCGGCCTCCTCTGGCTACACCTTC.

This clone was observed a few times. The chain couples TRBV7-2 to TRBJ1-1; tentative D call: TRBD1 (5 bases). V was shortened by 1 base and J by 3 bases, with 15 bases between the two germline ends. Germline V gene lookup returns CDR1 SGHTA and CDR2 FQGNSA. The CDR3 totals 16 residues. Here the CDR3 DNA reads TGTGCCAGCAGCTTAGTGGGTCAGGGCGGGCACACTGAAGCTTTCTTT. Residues: CASSLVGQGGHTEAFF. Full variable domain (missing parts from reference TRBV7-2 and TRBJ1-1): GAGVSQSPSNKVTEKGKDVELRCDPISGHTALYWYRQSLGQGLEFLIYFQGNSAPDKSGLPSDRFSAERTGGSVSTLTIQRTQQEDSAVYLCASSLVGQGGHTEAFFGQGTRLTVV.

V is TRBV7-9 and J is TRBJ2-5, with 9 positions matching TRBD2. Germline CDR1 reads SEHNR; CDR2 reads FQNEAQ (reference sequence). The CDR3 extends over 14 amino acids. J gave up 3 bases and V 3 bases, and 2 bases lay outside the gene matches. DNA of the CDR3: TGTGCCAGCAGCTTTCTAGCGGGGAAAGAGACCCAGTACTTC. This sequence encodes CASSFLAGKETQYF.

The chain carries TRBV7-3 and TRBJ1-2; weak D call: TRBD1 (5 bases). Germline V gene sequence: CDR1 SGHTA, CDR2 FQGTGA. V shed 5 bases and J shed 5 bases, with 24 bases lying between them. This CDR3 contains 17 residues. The CDR3 DNA is TGTGCCAGCAGCCCTTCCTCGGGGTCCACACAGGCTTATGGCTACACCTTC. Translation gives CASSPSSGSTQAYGYTF.

The V and J genes are TRBV4-3 and TRBJ2-1; 7 nucleotides align to TRBD2. The length of the CDR3 is 15 residues. Per the germline V gene, CDR1 is LGHNA and CDR2 is YSLEER. After removal of 0 bases from V and 9 bases from J, the junction contained 8 bases not matched to a gene. CDR3 sequence reads: CASSQDRWEGSEQFF. CDR3 coding DNA: TGCGCCAGCAGCCAAGATCGTTGGGAGGGCAGTGAGCAGTTCTTC.

The chain couples TRBV28 to TRBJ2-5, with D perhaps given as TRBD1 or TRBD2 (5 bases each). Germline loops: CDR1 MDHEN, CDR2 SYDVKM. Trimming removed 1 base from V and 5 bases from J, with 11 bases in between. This CDR3 region has 14 residues. For the CDR3, the DNA is TGTGCCAGCAGTTTATATCAGGGCGGGGAGACCCAGTACTTC. Protein: CASSLYQGGETQYF.

Worth noting for this clone: The CDR3 ends on some other residue instead of the conserved phenylalanine or tryptophan, so this is likely a read error. The V call is TRBV15, the J call TRBJ1-2; no definite D call. CDR3 size: 16 residues. V was shortened by 0 bases and J by 0 bases, with 11 bases between the two germline ends. Germline-derived CDR1 and CDR2 are LNHNV and YYDKDF (reference sequence). The CDR3 loop is CATSRDQRGTNYGYTL. The CDR3 bases are TGTGCCACCAGCAGAGATCAGCGGGGAACTAACTATGGCTACACCCTC.

This clone was observed a few times. V gene TRBV7-2 combines with J gene TRBJ2-3; 9 nucleotides match TRBD2. Germline V lookup: CDR1 SGHTA, CDR2 FQGNSA. V trimming: 0 bases; J trimming: 2 bases; junction bases outside the gene matches: 9. The CDR3 has 18 amino acids. DNA for the CDR3: TGTGCCAGCAGCTTAGCTATTTGGGCTAGCGGGGACACAGATACGCAGTATTTT. Translation gives CASSLAIWASGDTDTQYF.

V usage is TRBV7-2 and J usage is TRBJ2-6, with D hard to call. The CDR3 loop spans 15 amino acids. The germline V gene encodes CDR1 SGHTA and CDR2 FQGNSA. V lost 1 base and J lost 4, with 8 bases in between. The CDR3 loop is CASSLGQVGANVLTF. CDR3 DNA sequence: TGTGCCAGCAGCTTAGGACAAGTCGGGGCCAACGTCCTGACTTTC. Looking up the rest from reference TRBV7-2 and TRBJ2-6 gives the full variable domain: GAGVSQSPSNKVTEKGKDVELRCDPISGHTALYWYRQSLGQGLEFLIYFQGNSAPDKSGLPSDRFSAERTGGSVSTLTIQRTQQEDSAVYLCASSLGQVGANVLTFGAGSRLTVL.

The rearrangement uses TRBV29-1 and TRBJ2-7, with 7 bases that match TRBD1. Germline lookup yields CDR1 SQVTM and CDR2 ANQGSEA. V gave up 4 bases and J gave up 2 bases; unmatched junction bases: 5. The CDR3 length is 13 residues. The chain's CDR3 is CSVARQGPYEQYF. DNA for the CDR3: TGCAGCGTTGCCCGACAGGGACCCTACGAGCAGTACTTC.

This clone was seen a handful of times. The chain uses TRBV2 and TRBJ2-7, with 10 bases lining up with TRBD1. Germline assignment: CDR1 SNHLY and CDR2 FYNNEI. Trimming cost V 8 bases and J 0 bases; bases outside gene matches: 4. The CDR3 loop spans 14 amino acids. CDR3 amino acids: CASGGQGGSYEQYF. Written as DNA, the CDR3 is TGTGCCAGCGGTGGACAGGGGGGCTCCTACGAGCAGTACTTC.

This chain uses TRBV2 with TRBJ1-1; no clear D gene. The CDR3 is 14 residues long. Deletions cut 4 bases from V and 1 base from J, with 10 bases between. Germline V lookup: CDR1 SNHLY, CDR2 FYNNEI. The CDR3 nucleotides are TGTGCCAGCAGTGTGGGCACCCAGAACACTGAAGCTTTCTTT. This gives the protein CASSVGTQNTEAFF.

J is TRBJ2-3 and V is TRBV7-2; the D gene is possibly TRBD2 (5 bases). Trimming shortened V by 2 bases and J by 0 bases, and 9 bases separated the two germline ends. Germline V lookup: CDR1 SGHTA, CDR2 FQGNSA. CDR3 length: 15 residues. CDR3 sequence (DNA): TGTGCCAGCAGCTTAAGCGGCCCCAGCACAGATACGCAGTATTTT. Protein product: CASSLSGPSTDTQYF. Using reference TRBV7-2 and TRBJ2-3 for the parts outside the CDR3, the full variable domain is GAGVSQSPSNKVTEKGKDVELRCDPISGHTALYWYRQSLGQGLEFLIYFQGNSAPDKSGLPSDRFSAERTGGSVSTLTIQRTQQEDSAVYLCASSLSGPSTDTQYFGPGTRLTVL.

The CDR3 region is CASSPGTGTNYGYTF. CDR3 DNA sequence: TGTGCCAGCAGCCCTGGGACAGGCACTAACTATGGCTACACCTTC. The chain combines TRBV7-2 with TRBJ1-2; TRBD1 matches at 8 bases. CDR1 and CDR2 from the germline V gene are SGHTA and FQGNSA. The CDR3 sequence is 15 residues long. The J segment lost 0 bases and the V segment lost 5 bases, leaving 5 bases of the junction unmatched. The entire variable domain, with the rest obtained from reference TRBV7-2 and TRBJ1-2, is as follows: GAGVSQSPSNKVTEKGKDVELRCDPISGHTALYWYRQSLGQGLEFLIYFQGNSAPDKSGLPSDRFSAERTGGSVSTLTIQRTQQEDSAVYLCASSPGTGTNYGYTFGSGTRLTVV.

This clone was counted between two and nine times. The genes are TRBV14 and TRBJ2-1; D might be TRBD2 (6 bases). There are 17 residues in the CDR3. CDR1 is SGHDN, CDR2 FVKESK, per germline. The germline V and J ends were trimmed by 0 bases and 6 bases, with 18 bases remaining between them. Written as DNA, the CDR3 is TGTGCCAGCAGCCAAGAAGTGGGGACTGTGACAATCAATGAGCAGTTCTTC. It encodes CASSQEVGTVTINEQFF.

This clone occurred a few times. V usage is TRBV5-1 and J usage is TRBJ2-1; possibly TRBD2 for D (7 bases). The V gene lost 6 bases and the J gene lost 8 bases, with 12 bases spanning the gap. The CDR3 length is 12 residues. The V gene's germline CDR1 is SGHRS and CDR2 YFSETQ. This CDR3 reads CASKEGGHEQFF. The CDR3 DNA follows: TGCGCCAGCAAGGAGGGGGGGCATGAGCAGTTCTTC.

Of note for this clone: The junction and the germline gene differ at one end; a read error may be behind it. CDR3 in amino acids: CSVLSGLSCNEQFF. CDR3 coding DNA: TGCAGCGTCCTAAGCGGGCTCTCCTGCAATGAGCAGTTCTTC. This sequence joins TRBV29-1 and TRBJ2-1; TRBD2 is a possible D gene (6 bases). The CDR3 spans 14 residues. Germline V gene lookup returns CDR1 SQVTM and CDR2 ANQGSEA.

V is TRBV5-1 and J is TRBJ2-1; TRBD2 might be the D (5 bases). The CDR3 length is 13 residues. Germline lookup yields CDR1 SGHRS and CDR2 YFSETQ. Trimming cost V 2 bases and J 5 bases, with 8 bases left between them. The CDR3 DNA reads as TGCGCCAGCAGCTTAATAGCGAACAATGAGCAGTTCTTC. Protein product: CASSLIANNEQFF.

The chain recombines TRBV5-1 with TRBJ2-1, with D maybe TRBD2 (5 bases). Trimming stripped 2 bases from V and 10 bases from J, with 13 bases between. There are 13 residues in the CDR3. CDR1 and CDR2 from the germline V gene are SGHRS and YFSETQ. The CDR3: CASSFPAGREQFF. In DNA form, the CDR3 reads TGCGCCAGCAGCTTCCCTGCGGGCCGGGAGCAGTTCTTC.

The gene calls are TRBV5-1 and TRBJ2-1, with a tentative D call TRBD2 (7 bases). Looked up from germline, CDR1 is SGHRS and CDR2 is YFSETQ. V lost 0 bases to trimming and J lost 9 bases, with 13 bases between them. The CDR3 covers 14 residues. The chain's CDR3 is CASSLVGGLAEQFF. CDR3 bases: TGCGCCAGCAGCTTGGTCGGGGGGCTTGCTGAGCAGTTCTTC.

This clone was seen more than once but under ten times. The chain uses TRBV6-5 and TRBJ1-2; 7 bases agree with TRBD1. The V and J ends lost 0 bases and 6 bases, in that order; junction bases with no gene match: 7. The CDR3 spans 15 residues. From germline, CDR1 is MNHEY and CDR2 SVGAGI. CDR3 protein: CASSYSIRGRDGYTF. The CDR3 region has the DNA TGTGCCAGCAGTTACTCGATAAGGGGGCGCGATGGCTACACCTTC.